A single sample is the source of the 32 T cell receptor beta chains below, sequenced in a study of blood T cell repertoires in COVID-19. Sequencing used immunoSEQ multiplex PCR; TCRdb keeps in-frame clones, though not all of them. In the table there are hundreds of thousands of clones, around 80% of which are singletons. Sample: PBMCs or T cells enriched from blood (not recorded which). These receptors all stem from a young man with acute COVID-19.

The genes are TRBV7-6 and TRBJ1-6, with a weak D call TRBD1 (6 bases). This CDR3 comprises 18 residues. Germline V CDR1 and CDR2: SGHVS, FNYEAQ. V lost 2 bases and J lost 3, with 17 bases in between. CDR3 loop: CASSLRGGASSYNSPLHF. The DNA of the CDR3 is TGTGCCAGCAGCTTACGCGGGGGGGCCAGCAGCTATAATTCACCCCTCCACTTT.

Comments on this clone: The junction departs from the called germline gene at one end, perhaps through a read error. This chain uses TRBV7-9 with TRBJ2-1; D remains unclear. CDR1 and CDR2 from the germline V gene are SEHNR and FQNEAQ (reference sequence). The CDR3 contains 13 residues. The CDR3 here is CAGSSPYSGEQFF. The CDR3 DNA follows: TGTGCCGGCAGCTCTCCTTACTCAGGTGAGCAGTTCTTC.

The table lists this clone with a count of one. The rearrangement uses TRBV19 and TRBJ1-2; 7 bases are shared with TRBD1. CDR3 size: 14 residues. Unmatched junction bases numbered 2, after V lost 2 bases and J lost 2 bases. Looked up from germline, CDR1 is LNHDA and CDR2 is SQIVND (reference sequence). DNA of the CDR3: TGTGCCAGTAGTATAAGGGGGCGGAACTATGGCTACACCTTC. Translating it yields CASSIRGRNYGYTF.

The chain uses TRBV4-1 and TRBJ2-3; TRBD1 matches at 8 bases. V lost 4 bases and J lost 3; bases outside the gene matches: 9. The V gene's germline CDR1 is MGHRA and CDR2 YSYEKL. CDR3 length equals 16 residues. The DNA of the CDR3 is TGCGCCAGCAGCCCTGGACAGGGTCTAAGGACAGATACGCAGTATTTT. Translating it yields CASSPGQGLRTDTQYF.

V usage is TRBV5-1 and J usage is TRBJ1-4, with D unresolved. The V end lost 1 base, the J end lost 6 bases, and 10 bases lay between the germline ends. Germline lookup yields CDR1 SGHRS and CDR2 YFSETQ. CDR3 length: 14 amino acids. The DNA of the CDR3 is TGCGCCAGCAGCTTGAGGAGGCCGGATGAAAAACTGTTTTTT. Residues: CASSLRRPDEKLFF.

Only one count was recorded for this clone. This chain links TRBV4-1 with TRBJ2-2; TRBD2 agrees at 9 bases. V shed 4 bases, J shed 0 bases, and the junction held 6 bases outside the gene matches. Germline CDR1 is MGHRA and CDR2 is YSYEKL. CDR3 size: 17 residues. CDR3 bases: TGCGCCAGCAGCCCCTTTAGCGGGGGACCGAACACCGGGGAGCTGTTTTTT. This sequence encodes CASSPFSGGPNTGELFF.

The V gene is TRBV2, the J gene TRBJ1-5, with D hard to call. Trimming left V 3 bases short and J 5 bases short, with 14 bases between. In germline, CDR1 is SNHLY, CDR2 FYNNEI. CDR3 size: 15 residues. CDR3: CASSDRGRRDQPQHF. CDR3 nucleotide sequence: TGTGCCAGCAGTGATAGAGGGAGACGGGATCAGCCCCAGCATTTT.

The chain has TRBV7-9 and TRBJ2-7; D call uncertain. The CDR3 is 12 amino acids. Germline V gene lookup returns CDR1 SEHNR and CDR2 FQNEAQ (reference sequence). The V gene lost 6 bases and the J gene lost 3 bases, with 9 bases spanning the gap. The CDR3 DNA reads as TGTGCCAGCAGTCGAGAATACTACGAGCAGTACTTC. It yields the protein CASSREYYEQYF.

The rearrangement joins TRBV7-9 to TRBJ2-7; TRBD1 matches at 7 bases. Trimming removed 5 bases from V and 2 bases from J; junction bases left unmatched: 9. In germline, CDR1 is SEHNR, CDR2 FQNEAQ (reference sequence). CDR3 length equals 15 residues. Written as DNA, the CDR3 is TGTGCCAGCAGCGAATCGACAGGGCCTCCCTACGAGCAGTACTTC. This codes for CASSESTGPPYEQYF. Using reference TRBV7-9 and TRBJ2-7 for the parts outside the CDR3, the full variable domain is DTGVSQNPRHKITKRGQNVTFRCDPISEHNRLYWYRQTLGQGPEFLTYFQNEAQLEKSRLLSDRFSAERPKGSFSTLEIQRTEQGDSAMYLCASSESTGPPYEQYFGPGTRLTVT.

The count of this clone is one. This chain joins TRBV3-1 (or the pseudogene TRBV3-2) and TRBJ1-2, with 7 bases matching TRBD1. The CDR3 is 12 amino acids. V was pared by 7 bases and J by 7 bases, with 6 bases of the junction left unmatched. Germline CDR1 is LGHDT and CDR2 is YNNKEL (reference sequence). CDR3 sequence reads: CASKGAGGGYTF. The CDR3 DNA follows: TGTGCCAGCAAGGGGGCAGGTGGTGGCTACACCTTC.

This chain connects TRBV11-3 to TRBJ2-5; D unclear. V lost 3 bases, J lost 1 base, and 6 bases lay in between. Germline-derived CDR1 and CDR2 are SGHNT and YENEEA. This CDR3 has 13 residues. As DNA, the CDR3 is TGTGCCAGCAGCTTTAGCAGCCAAGAGACCCAGTACTTC. Encoded protein: CASSFSSQETQYF.

The rearrangement joins TRBV2 to TRBJ1-5; 8 nucleotides line up with TRBD1. There are 14 residues in the CDR3. Per the germline V gene, CDR1 is SNHLY and CDR2 is FYNNEI. J lost 7 bases, V lost 6 bases, and 8 bases had no gene match. CDR3: CASRTGGPGQPQHF. The CDR3 bases are TGTGCCAGCAGAACAGGGGGTCCGGGGCAGCCCCAGCATTTT. Based on the CDR3 plus reference TRBV2 and TRBJ1-5, the full variable domain is EPEVTQTPSHQVTQMGQEVILRCVPISNHLYFYWYRQILGQKVEFLVSFYNNEISEKSEIFDDQFSVERPDGSNFTLKIRSTKLEDSAMYFCASRTGGPGQPQHFGDGTRLSIL.

This chain connects TRBV27 to TRBJ2-3; 15 nucleotides match TRBD2. This CDR3 is built from 14 residues. The V and J ends lost 6 bases and 8 bases, in that order; junction bases with no gene match: 3. Germline CDR1 MNHEY, CDR2 SMNVEV (reference sequence). CDR3 DNA sequence: TGTGCCAGCAGCCCGGGACTAGCGGGGGGTACGCAGTATTTT. This sequence encodes CASSPGLAGGTQYF.

The genes are TRBV12-3 or TRBV12-4 and TRBJ2-7; D remains ambiguous. The CDR3 runs 12 residues. Trimming pared 4 bases from V and 6 bases from J, leaving 10 bases between. CDR3 coding DNA: TGTGCCAGCAGTTCCCGCGTCTCCGAGCAGTACTTC. It specifies CASSSRVSEQYF.

The chain combines TRBV5-4 with TRBJ2-5, with 14 bases fitting TRBD2. The J segment lost 8 bases and the V segment lost 4 bases, leaving 16 bases of the junction unmatched. This CDR3 has 18 residues. Germline V gives CDR1 SGHNT, CDR2 YYREEE (reference sequence). The DNA for the CDR3 is TGTGCCAGCAGCCCGGAGGGGACTAGCGGGGGATATTCGGGAACCCAGTACTTC. Protein sequence: CASSPEGTSGGYSGTQYF.

The chain joins TRBV7-3 to TRBJ2-1; possible D gene TRBD1, 6 bases. The CDR3 is 16 residues long. In germline, CDR1 is SGHTA, CDR2 FQGTGA. The ends were cut back, 5 bases at V and 1 base at J, with 15 bases in the middle. CDR3 sequence reads: CASSPLPGQSYNEQFF. In nucleotides, the CDR3 is TGTGCCAGCAGCCCCCTCCCAGGACAGTCCTACAATGAGCAGTTCTTC.

This clone occurred a few times. The CDR3: CASSGTGVNQPQHF. The CDR3 DNA is TGTGCCAGCAGCGGGACAGGGGTCAATCAGCCCCAGCATTTT. The chain uses TRBV9 and TRBJ1-5, with 9 bases lining up with TRBD1. J was trimmed by 3 bases and V by 3 bases; bases with no gene match: 1. The CDR3 loop spans 14 amino acids. Looked up from germline, CDR1 is SGDLS and CDR2 is YYNGEE.

This clone was recorded only once. The gene calls are TRBV6-5 and TRBJ1-6; the D is unclear. The germline V and J ends were trimmed by 7 bases and 9 bases, with 16 bases remaining between them. Per the germline V gene, CDR1 is MNHEY and CDR2 is SVGAGI. This CDR3 is built from 14 residues. CDR3 region: CASTHSTRGSPLHF. As DNA, the CDR3 is TGTGCCAGCACCCACAGCACTCGGGGTTCACCCCTCCACTTT.

This chain joins TRBV28 and TRBJ1-1, with D perhaps matching TRBD1 (5 bases). From germline, CDR1 is MDHEN and CDR2 SYDVKM. V dropped 4 bases and J dropped 10 bases, with 16 bases sitting between them. CDR3 length equals 13 residues. The CDR3 reads CASSWGLPEGAFF. DNA for the CDR3: TGTGCCAGCAGTTGGGGACTCCCCGAAGGAGCTTTCTTT.

This clone was seen only a few times. The CDR3 loop reads CASKSAGTGTEQYF. CDR3 in DNA: TGTGCCAGTAAAAGCGCCGGGACAGGGACCGAGCAGTACTTC. This sequence joins TRBV19 and TRBJ2-7; TRBD1 agrees at 9 bases. The CDR3 has 14 amino acids. The junction had 10 bases not matched to a gene; V was cut back by 7 bases and J by 6 bases. Germline assignment: CDR1 LNHDA and CDR2 SQIVND (reference sequence).

V is TRBV5-1 and J is TRBJ2-1, with TRBD2 matching over 8 bases. This CDR3 comprises 14 residues. The junction had 7 bases not matched to a gene; V was cut back by 4 bases and J by 7 bases. Per the germline V gene, CDR1 is SGHRS and CDR2 is YFSETQ. The CDR3 DNA sequence: TGCGCCAGCAGCCCCCGGACTAGCAATAATGAGCAGTTCTTC. Amino acids: CASSPRTSNNEQFF.

This chain uses TRBV4-1 with TRBJ1-6, with 8 nucleotides matching TRBD1. CDR1 and CDR2 (germline): MGHRA, YSYEKL. There are 14 residues in the CDR3. The ends lost 3 bases at V and 10 bases at J; junction bases unmatched: 5. The CDR3 region is CASSQTGEYSPLHF. As DNA, the CDR3 is TGCGCCAGCAGCCAGACAGGGGAATACTCACCCCTCCACTTT.

This clone turned up a few times. The rearrangement links TRBV7-2 to TRBJ2-3; D unclear. The V and J ends lost 1 base and 2 bases respectively, with 10 bases between them. The length of the CDR3 is 15 residues. The germline CDR1 and CDR2 sequences are SGHTA and FQGNSA. CDR3 protein: CASSLEARNTDTQYF. The CDR3 coding sequence is TGTGCCAGCAGCTTAGAGGCGCGGAACACAGATACGCAGTATTTT.

Worth noting for this clone: One junction end disagrees with the germline gene, perhaps due to a read error. V and J are TRBV30 and TRBJ2-5; D is undetermined. Germline V CDR1 and CDR2: GTSNPN, SVGIG (reference sequence). The CDR3 has 11 residues. The CDR3: CAWSVQVTQYF. In DNA form, the CDR3 reads TGTGCCTGGAGTGTACAAGTGACCCAGTACTTC.

The V gene is TRBV19, the J gene TRBJ2-2; TRBD1 aligns across 12 bases. CDR3 length: 15 amino acids. Germline CDR1 is LNHDA and CDR2 is SQIVND (reference sequence). Unmatched junction bases numbered 1, after V lost 4 bases and J lost 4 bases. As DNA, the CDR3 is TGTGCCAGTAGTAGGGACAGGGGGCCCACCGGGGAGCTGTTTTTT. It specifies CASSRDRGPTGELFF.

This chain links TRBV7-3 with TRBJ2-3; 8 bases align to TRBD2. The CDR3 extends over 16 amino acids. Germline V gives CDR1 SGHTA, CDR2 FQGTGA. J lost 5 bases, V lost 4 bases, and 11 bases had no gene match. The CDR3 is CASSSTGGGSQDTQYF. CDR3 nucleotides: TGTGCCAGCAGCTCCACGGGCGGGGGGTCGCAAGATACGCAGTATTTT.

The chain combines TRBV10-3 with TRBJ1-2; TRBD1 is a possible D gene (6 bases). Trimming removed 2 bases at V and 0 bases at J, with 13 bases between. Germline CDR1 ENHRY, CDR2 SYGVKD. CDR3 size: 16 residues. CDR3 loop: CAISEGDTSANYGYTF. The CDR3 DNA reads TGTGCCATCAGTGAGGGGGACACAAGTGCTAACTATGGCTACACCTTC.

V gene TRBV11-2 combines with J gene TRBJ1-5, with D possibly being TRBD1 (6 bases). The CDR3 contains 18 residues. With 0 bases removed from V and 4 bases from J, the gap between germline ends came to 19 bases. The germline gives CDR1 SGHAT, CDR2 FQNNGV. CDR3 sequence reads: CASSLEVGGGRGNQPQHF. The CDR3 DNA follows: TGTGCCAGCAGCTTAGAAGTTGGCGGGGGGCGCGGGAATCAGCCCCAGCATTTT. The variable domain in full, with the rest retrieved from reference TRBV11-2 and TRBJ1-5, is EAGVAQSPRYKIIEKRQSVAFWCNPISGHATLYWYQQILGQGPKLLIQFQNNGVVDDSQLPKDRFSAERLKGVDSTLKIQPAKLEDSAVYLCASSLEVGGGRGNQPQHFGDGTRLSIL.

The chain joins TRBV9 to TRBJ1-1, with 10 bases fitting TRBD1. CDR1 is SGDLS, CDR2 YYNGEE, per germline. CDR3 length equals 16 residues. V shed 4 bases, J shed 4 bases, and the junction held 10 bases outside the gene matches. The CDR3 DNA is TGTGCCAGCAGCCCAAGCGGACAGGGGGTAGGCACTGAAGCTTTCTTT. This gives the protein CASSPSGQGVGTEAFF.

The chain carries TRBV19 and TRBJ2-4, with D perhaps TRBD1 (7 bases). Between the trimmed V and J ends, which lost 5 bases and 4 bases, there was a span of 18 bases. The CDR3 has 16 amino acids. The germline V gene has CDR1 LNHDA and CDR2 SQIVND (reference sequence). The CDR3 spells CASSYSPTGRKNIQYF. In nucleotides, the CDR3 is TGTGCCAGTAGTTATTCCCCGACAGGGAGGAAAAACATTCAGTACTTC.

The chain employs TRBV21-1 and TRBJ1-6; the D call TRBD1 from the table was never checked on the DNA. TRBV21-1 is termed a pseudogene. This CDR3 is built from 15 residues. In nucleotides, the CDR3 is TGTGCCAGCAGCACTCGGGACAGGGCTAATTCACCCCTCCACTTT. This sequence encodes CASSTRDRANSPLHF.

V usage is TRBV19 and J usage is TRBJ2-3; 8 nucleotides align to TRBD2. This CDR3 spans 16 amino acids. V gave up 5 bases and J gave up 0 bases; unmatched junction bases: 7. CDR1 and CDR2 from the germline V gene are LNHDA and SQIVND (reference sequence). CDR3 bases: TGTGCCAGTAGTGGAATTAGCGGGGCAAGCACAGATACGCAGTATTTT. Its protein is CASSGISGASTDTQYF.